The sequence of this T cell receptor (beta chain) was determined in a study of cytomegalovirus exposure and HLA in healthy donors. About this clone: Its antigen is as yet unknown. The junction differs from germline at one of its ends, possibly a read error.

Study-wide points: A later analysis found TCR association rates differed by HLA locus, highest for DRB1 and lowest for HLA-C. Data from an earlier analysis indicated that most TCR beta V segments were productive either about 87% or about 30% of the time. The study labeled under 200 TCR beta chains cytomegalovirus-associated. Fewer N-insertions (relative to the 666-donor mean) were reportedly seen in an Asian-associated ancestry cluster in a later analysis.

The PCR had 60 Vbeta and 13 Jbeta primers. The data were produced by immunoSEQ multiplex PCR, yet TCRdb's version contains in-frame clones alone and is incomplete. The data hold just over 200,000 clones, with approximately 78% observed a single time. This CDR3 is 15 amino acids long. Germline-derived CDR1 and CDR2 are SEHNR and FQNEAQ (reference sequence). The chain uses TRBV7-9 and TRBJ2-5; possible D gene TRBD1, 5 bases. The sequenced material came from PBMCs. The sequence came from a middle-aged woman in good health and CMV-seronegative. Written as DNA, the CDR3 is TGTTCCAGCAGCTTATCAGGGCGAGCAAAAGAGACCCAGTACTTC. Translated: CSSSLSGRAKETQYF. Complete variable domain (other parts from reference TRBV7-9 and TRBJ2-5): DTGVSQNPRHKITKRGQNVTFRCDPISEHNRLYWYRQTLGQGPEFLTYFQNEAQLEKSRLLSDRFSAERPKGSFSTLEIQRTEQGDSAMYLCSSSLSGRAKETQYFGPGTRLLVL.